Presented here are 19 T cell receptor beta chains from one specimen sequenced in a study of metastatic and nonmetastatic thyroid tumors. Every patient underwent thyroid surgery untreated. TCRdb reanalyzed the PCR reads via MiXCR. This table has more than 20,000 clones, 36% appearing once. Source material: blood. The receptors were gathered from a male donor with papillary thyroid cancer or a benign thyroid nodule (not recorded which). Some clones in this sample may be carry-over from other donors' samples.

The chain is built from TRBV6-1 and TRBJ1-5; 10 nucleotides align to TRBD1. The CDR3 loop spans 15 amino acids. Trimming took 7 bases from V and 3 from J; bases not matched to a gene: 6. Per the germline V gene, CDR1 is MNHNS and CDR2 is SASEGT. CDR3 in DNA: TGTGCCAGCACCGACAGGGGGCAAGTCAATCAGCCCCAGCATTTT. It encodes CASTDRGQVNQPQHF.

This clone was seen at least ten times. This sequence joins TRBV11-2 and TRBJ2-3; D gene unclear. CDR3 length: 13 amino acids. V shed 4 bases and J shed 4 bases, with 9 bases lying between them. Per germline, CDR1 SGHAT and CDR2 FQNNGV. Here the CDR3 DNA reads TGTGCCAGCAGCTCGCTCCCGGCAGATACGCAGTATTTT. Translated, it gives CASSSLPADTQYF.

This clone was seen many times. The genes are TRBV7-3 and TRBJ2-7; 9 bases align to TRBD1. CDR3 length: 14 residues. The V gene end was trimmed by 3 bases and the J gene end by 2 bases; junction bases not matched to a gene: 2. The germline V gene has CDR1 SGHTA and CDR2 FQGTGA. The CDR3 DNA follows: TGTGCCAGCAGCTTGGGGACAGGGCCCTACGAGCAGTACTTC. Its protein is CASSLGTGPYEQYF.

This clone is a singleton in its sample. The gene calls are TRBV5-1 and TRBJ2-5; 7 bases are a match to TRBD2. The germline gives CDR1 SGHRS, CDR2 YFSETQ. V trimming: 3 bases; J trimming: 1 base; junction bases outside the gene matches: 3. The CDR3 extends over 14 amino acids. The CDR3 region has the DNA TGCGCCAGCAGCTGGGGGAGGGGCCAAGAGACCCAGTACTTC. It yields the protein CASSWGRGQETQYF. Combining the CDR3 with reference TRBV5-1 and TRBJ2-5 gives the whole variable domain KAGVTQTPRYLIKTRGQQVTLSCSPISGHRSVSWYQQTPGQGLQFLFEYFSETQRNKGNFPGRFSGRQFSNSRSEMNVSTLELGDSALYLCASSWGRGQETQYFGPGTRLLVL.

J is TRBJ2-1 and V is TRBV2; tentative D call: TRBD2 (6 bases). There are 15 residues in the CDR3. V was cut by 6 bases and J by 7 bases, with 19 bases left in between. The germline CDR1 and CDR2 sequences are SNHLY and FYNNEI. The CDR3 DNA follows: TGTGCCAGCAGGGGTCTCGGGATAGCGGAGAATGAGCAGTTCTTC. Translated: CASRGLGIAENEQFF.

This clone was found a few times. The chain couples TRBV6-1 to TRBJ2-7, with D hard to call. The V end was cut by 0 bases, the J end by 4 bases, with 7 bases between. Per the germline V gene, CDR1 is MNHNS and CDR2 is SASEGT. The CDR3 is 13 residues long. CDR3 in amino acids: CASSEAPSYEQYF. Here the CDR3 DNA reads TGTGCCAGCAGTGAAGCGCCCAGTTACGAGCAGTACTTC.

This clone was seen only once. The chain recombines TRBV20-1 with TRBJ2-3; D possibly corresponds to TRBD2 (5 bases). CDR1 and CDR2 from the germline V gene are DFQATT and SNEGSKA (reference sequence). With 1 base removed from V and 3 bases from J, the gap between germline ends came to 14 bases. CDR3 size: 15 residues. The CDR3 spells CSARVWTRKTDTQYF. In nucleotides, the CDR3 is TGCAGTGCTAGAGTATGGACTCGAAAGACAGATACGCAGTATTTT.

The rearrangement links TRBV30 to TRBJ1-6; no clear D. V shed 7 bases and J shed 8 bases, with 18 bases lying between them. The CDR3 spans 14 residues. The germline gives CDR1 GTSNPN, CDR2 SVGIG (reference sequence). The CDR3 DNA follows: TGTGCCTTGGAAGTAGGCGGATCTTATTCACCCCTCCACTTT. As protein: CALEVGGSYSPLHF.

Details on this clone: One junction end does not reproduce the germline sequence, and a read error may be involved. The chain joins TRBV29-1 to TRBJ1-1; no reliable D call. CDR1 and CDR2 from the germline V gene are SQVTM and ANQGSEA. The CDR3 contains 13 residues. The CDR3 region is CIVSRTENTEAFF. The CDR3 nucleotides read TGCATCGTTTCCCGGACGGAGAACACTGAAGCTTTCTTT.

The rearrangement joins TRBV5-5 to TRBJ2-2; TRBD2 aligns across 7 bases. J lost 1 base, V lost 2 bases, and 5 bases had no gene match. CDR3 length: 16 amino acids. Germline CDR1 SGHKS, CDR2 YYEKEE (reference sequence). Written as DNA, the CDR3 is TGTGCCAGCAGCTTTGGTGCGGGAGTGAACACCGGGGAGCTGTTTTTT. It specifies CASSFGAGVNTGELFF.

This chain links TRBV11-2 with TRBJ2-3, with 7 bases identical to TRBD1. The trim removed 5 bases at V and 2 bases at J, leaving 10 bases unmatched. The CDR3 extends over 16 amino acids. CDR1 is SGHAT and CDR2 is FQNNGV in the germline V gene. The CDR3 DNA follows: TGTGCCAGCAGCATCCCCGTGACAGGGACCACAGATACGCAGTATTTT. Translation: CASSIPVTGTTDTQYF.

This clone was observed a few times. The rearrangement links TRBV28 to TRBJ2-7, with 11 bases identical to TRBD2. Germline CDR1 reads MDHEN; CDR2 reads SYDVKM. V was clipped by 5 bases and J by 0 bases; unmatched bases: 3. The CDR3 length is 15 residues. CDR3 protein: CASSDSGRASYEQYF. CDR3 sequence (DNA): TGTGCCAGCAGTGATAGCGGGAGGGCCTCCTACGAGCAGTACTTC.

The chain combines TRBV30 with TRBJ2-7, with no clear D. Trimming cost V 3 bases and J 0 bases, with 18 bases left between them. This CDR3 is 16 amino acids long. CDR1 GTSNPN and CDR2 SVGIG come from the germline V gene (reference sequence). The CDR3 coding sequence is TGTGCCTGGAGGCGCCAGGATTTCGGGTTCTCCTACGAGCAGTACTTC. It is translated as CAWRRQDFGFSYEQYF.

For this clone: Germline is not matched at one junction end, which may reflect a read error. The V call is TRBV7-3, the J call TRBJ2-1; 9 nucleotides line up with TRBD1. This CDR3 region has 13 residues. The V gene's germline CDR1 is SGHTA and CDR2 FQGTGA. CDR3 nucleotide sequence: TGTGCCAGTAGCCTCGGGACAGGGAATGAGCGGTTCTTC. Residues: CASSLGTGNERFF.

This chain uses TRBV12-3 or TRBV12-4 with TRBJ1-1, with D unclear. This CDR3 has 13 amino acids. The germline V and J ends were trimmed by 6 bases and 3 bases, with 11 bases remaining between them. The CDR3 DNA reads TGTGCCAGCAGCCCAAGGTTGGACACTGAAGCTTTCTTT. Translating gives CASSPRLDTEAFF.

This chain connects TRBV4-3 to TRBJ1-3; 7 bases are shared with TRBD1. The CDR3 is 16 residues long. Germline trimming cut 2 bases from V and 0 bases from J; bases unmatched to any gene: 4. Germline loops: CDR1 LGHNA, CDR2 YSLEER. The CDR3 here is CASSQNGQDSGNTIYF. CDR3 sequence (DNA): TGCGCCAGCAGCCAAAATGGACAGGACTCTGGAAACACCATATATTTT.

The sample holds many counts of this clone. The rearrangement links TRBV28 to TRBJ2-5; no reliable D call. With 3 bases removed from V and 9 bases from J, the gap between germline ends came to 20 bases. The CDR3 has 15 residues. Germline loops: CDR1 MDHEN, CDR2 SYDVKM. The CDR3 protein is CASSFGIRGKRSQYF. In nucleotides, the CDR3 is TGTGCCAGCAGTTTTGGTATTCGCGGCAAACGGTCCCAGTACTTC.

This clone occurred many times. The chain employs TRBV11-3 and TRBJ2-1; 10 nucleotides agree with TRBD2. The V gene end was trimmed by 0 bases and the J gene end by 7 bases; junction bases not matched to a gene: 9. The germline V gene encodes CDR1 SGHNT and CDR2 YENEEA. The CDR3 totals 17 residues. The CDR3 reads CASSLDRLAGVDNEQFF. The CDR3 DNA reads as TGTGCCAGCAGCTTAGATAGGCTAGCGGGAGTTGATAATGAGCAGTTCTTC.

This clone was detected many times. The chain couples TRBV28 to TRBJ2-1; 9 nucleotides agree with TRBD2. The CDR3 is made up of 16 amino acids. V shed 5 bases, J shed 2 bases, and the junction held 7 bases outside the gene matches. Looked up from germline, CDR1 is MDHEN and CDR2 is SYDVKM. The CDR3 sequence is CASSKGLAATYNEQFF. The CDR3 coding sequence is TGTGCCAGCAGTAAGGGACTAGCAGCGACCTACAATGAGCAGTTCTTC.